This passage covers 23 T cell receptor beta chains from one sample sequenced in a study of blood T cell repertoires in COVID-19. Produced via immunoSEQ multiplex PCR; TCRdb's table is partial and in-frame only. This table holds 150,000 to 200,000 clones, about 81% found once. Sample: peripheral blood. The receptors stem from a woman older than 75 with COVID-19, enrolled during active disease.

In DNA form, the CDR3 reads TGTGCCAGCAGCCGGGACAGGGCGCGGACCGGGGAGCTGTTTTTT. This sequence encodes CASSRDRARTGELFF. The V and J genes are TRBV2 and TRBJ2-2; 9 nucleotides line up with TRBD1. V shed 6 bases and J 5 bases; nucleotides not matched to a gene: 7. CDR1 is SNHLY and CDR2 is FYNNEI in the germline V gene. The CDR3 totals 15 residues.

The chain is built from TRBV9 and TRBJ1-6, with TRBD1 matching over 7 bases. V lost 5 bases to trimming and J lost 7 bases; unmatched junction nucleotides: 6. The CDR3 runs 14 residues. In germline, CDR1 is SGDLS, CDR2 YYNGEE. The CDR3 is CASSQGGGNSPLHF. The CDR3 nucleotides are TGTGCCAGCAGTCAGGGGGGTGGCAATTCACCCCTCCACTTT.

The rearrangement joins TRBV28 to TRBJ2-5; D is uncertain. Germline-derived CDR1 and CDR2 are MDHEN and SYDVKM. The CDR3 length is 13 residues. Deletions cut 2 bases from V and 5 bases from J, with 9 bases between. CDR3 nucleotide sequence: TGTGCCAGCAGTTTAATCTACCCGGAGACCCAGTACTTC. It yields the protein CASSLIYPETQYF.

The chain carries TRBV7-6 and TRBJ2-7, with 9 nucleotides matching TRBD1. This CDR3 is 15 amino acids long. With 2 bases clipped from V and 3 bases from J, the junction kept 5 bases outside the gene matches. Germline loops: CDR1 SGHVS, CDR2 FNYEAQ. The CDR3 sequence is CASSLYLGQGYEQYF. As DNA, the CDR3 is TGTGCCAGCAGCTTATACCTGGGACAGGGCTACGAGCAGTACTTC. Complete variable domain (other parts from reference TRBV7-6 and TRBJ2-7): GAGVSQSPRYKVTKRGQDVALRCDPISGHVSLYWYRQALGQGPEFLTYFNYEAQQDKSGLPNDRFSAERPEGSISTLTIQRTEQRDSAMYRCASSLYLGQGYEQYFGPGTRLTVT.

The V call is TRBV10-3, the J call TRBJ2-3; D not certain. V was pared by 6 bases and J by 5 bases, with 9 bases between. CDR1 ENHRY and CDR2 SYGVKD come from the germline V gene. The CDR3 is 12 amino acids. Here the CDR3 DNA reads TGTGCCATCAGCGCTACAGTAGATACGCAGTATTTT. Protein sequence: CAISATVDTQYF.

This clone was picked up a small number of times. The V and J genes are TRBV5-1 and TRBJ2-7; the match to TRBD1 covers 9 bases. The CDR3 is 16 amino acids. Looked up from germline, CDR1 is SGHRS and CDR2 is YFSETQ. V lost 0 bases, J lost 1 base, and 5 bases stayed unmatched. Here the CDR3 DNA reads TGCGCCAGCAGCTTGGAAGGGACAGGGTGGTCCTACGAGCAGTACTTC. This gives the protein CASSLEGTGWSYEQYF.

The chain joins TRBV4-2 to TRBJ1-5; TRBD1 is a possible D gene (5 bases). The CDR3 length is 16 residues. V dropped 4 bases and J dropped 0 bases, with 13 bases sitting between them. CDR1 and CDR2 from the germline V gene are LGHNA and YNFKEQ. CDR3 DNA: TGTGCCAGCAGCCGAGGGGAGGCTTATAGCAATCAGCCCCAGCATTTT. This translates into CASSRGEAYSNQPQHF.

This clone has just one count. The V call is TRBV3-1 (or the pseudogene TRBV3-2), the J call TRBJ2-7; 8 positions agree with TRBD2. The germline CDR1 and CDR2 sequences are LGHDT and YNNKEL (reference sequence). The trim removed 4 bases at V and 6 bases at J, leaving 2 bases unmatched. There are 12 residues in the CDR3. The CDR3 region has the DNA TGTGCCAGCAGCCGGACTAGCCGCGAGCAGTACTTC. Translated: CASSRTSREQYF.

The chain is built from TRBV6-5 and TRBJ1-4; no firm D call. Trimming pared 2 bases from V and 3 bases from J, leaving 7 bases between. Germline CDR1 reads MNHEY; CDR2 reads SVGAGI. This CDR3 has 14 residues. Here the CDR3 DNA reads TGTGCCAGCAGTTACGGCTCTCCTAATGAAAAACTGTTTTTT. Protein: CASSYGSPNEKLFF.

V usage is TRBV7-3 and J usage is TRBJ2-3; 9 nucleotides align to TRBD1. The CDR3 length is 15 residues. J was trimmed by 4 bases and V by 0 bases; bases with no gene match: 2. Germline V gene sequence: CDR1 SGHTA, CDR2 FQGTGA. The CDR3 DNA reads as TGTGCCAGCAGCTTAACCGGGACAGGGCCAGATACGCAGTATTTT. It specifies CASSLTGTGPDTQYF.

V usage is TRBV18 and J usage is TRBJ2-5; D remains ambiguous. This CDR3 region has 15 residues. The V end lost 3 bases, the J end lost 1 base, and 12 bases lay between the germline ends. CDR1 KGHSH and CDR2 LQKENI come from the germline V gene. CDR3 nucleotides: TGTGCCAGCTCACCCCCGATGCGGTCCCAAGAGACCCAGTACTTC. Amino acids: CASSPPMRSQETQYF.

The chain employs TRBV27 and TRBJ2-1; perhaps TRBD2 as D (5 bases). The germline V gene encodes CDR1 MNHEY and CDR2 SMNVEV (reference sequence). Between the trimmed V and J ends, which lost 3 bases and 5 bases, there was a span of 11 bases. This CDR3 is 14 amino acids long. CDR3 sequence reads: CASSFGGPNNEQFF. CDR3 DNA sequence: TGTGCCAGCAGTTTTGGAGGACCTAACAATGAGCAGTTCTTC.

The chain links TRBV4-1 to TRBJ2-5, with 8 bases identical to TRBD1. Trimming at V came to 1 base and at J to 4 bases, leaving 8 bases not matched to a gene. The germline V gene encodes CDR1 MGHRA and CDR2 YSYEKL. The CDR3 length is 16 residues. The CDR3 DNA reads TGCGCCAGCAGCCAAGGAGGACAGGGCTTAGGAGAGACCCAGTACTTC. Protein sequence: CASSQGGQGLGETQYF.

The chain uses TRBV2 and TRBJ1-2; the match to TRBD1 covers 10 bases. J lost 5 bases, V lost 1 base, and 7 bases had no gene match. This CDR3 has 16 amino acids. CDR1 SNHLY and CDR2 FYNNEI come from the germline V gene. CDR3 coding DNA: TGTGCCAGCAGTGAAGGACAGGGGGCTTTAGGTTATGGCTACACCTTC. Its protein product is CASSEGQGALGYGYTF.

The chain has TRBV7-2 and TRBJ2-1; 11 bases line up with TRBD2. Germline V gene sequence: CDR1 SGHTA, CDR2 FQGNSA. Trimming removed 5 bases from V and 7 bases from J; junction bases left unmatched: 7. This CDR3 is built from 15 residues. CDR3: CASSQTSGVGNEQFF. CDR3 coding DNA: TGTGCCAGCAGCCAGACTAGCGGGGTGGGGAATGAGCAGTTCTTC.

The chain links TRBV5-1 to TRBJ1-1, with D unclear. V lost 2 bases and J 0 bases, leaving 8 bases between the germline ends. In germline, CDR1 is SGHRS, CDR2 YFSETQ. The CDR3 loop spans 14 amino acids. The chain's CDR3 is CASSFLAMNTEAFF. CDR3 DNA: TGCGCCAGCAGCTTCCTAGCTATGAACACTGAAGCTTTCTTT.

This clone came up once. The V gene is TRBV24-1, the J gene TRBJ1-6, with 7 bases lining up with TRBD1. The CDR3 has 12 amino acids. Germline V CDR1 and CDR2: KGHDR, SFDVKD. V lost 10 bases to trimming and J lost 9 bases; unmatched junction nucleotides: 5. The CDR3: CATGGLGSPLHF. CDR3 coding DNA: TGTGCCACAGGGGGCCTGGGTTCACCCCTCCACTTT.

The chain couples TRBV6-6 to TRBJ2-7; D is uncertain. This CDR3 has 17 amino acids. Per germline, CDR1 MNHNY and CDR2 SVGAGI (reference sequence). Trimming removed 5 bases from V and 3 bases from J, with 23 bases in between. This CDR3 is CASSPSRKPSYLYEQYF. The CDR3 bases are TGTGCCAGCAGTCCCTCGCGAAAACCCTCGTATCTCTACGAGCAGTACTTC.

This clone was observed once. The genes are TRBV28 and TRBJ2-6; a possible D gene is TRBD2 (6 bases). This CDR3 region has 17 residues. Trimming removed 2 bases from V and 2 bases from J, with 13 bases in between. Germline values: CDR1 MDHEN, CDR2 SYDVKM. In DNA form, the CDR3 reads TGTGCCAGCAGTTTAGCAGGAGGGTGGGCTGGGGCCAACGTCCTGACTTTC. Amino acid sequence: CASSLAGGWAGANVLTF.

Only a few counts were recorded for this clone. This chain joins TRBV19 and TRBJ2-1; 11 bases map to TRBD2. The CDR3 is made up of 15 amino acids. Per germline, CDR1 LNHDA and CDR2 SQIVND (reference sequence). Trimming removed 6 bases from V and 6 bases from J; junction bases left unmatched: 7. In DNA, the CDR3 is TGTGCCAGTAGCCTCGGGACTAGCGGCTTCAATGAGCAGTTCTTC. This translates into CASSLGTSGFNEQFF.

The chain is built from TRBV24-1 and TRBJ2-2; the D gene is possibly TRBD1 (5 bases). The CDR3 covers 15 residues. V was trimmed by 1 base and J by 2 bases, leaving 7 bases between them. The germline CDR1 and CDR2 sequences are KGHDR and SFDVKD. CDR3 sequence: CATSDLGVNTGELFF. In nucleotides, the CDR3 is TGTGCCACCAGTGATTTAGGGGTAAACACCGGGGAGCTGTTTTTT.

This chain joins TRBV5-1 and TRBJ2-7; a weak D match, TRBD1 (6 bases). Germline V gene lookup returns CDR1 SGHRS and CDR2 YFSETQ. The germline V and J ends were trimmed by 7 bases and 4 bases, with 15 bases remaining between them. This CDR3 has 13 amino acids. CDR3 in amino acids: CASRQEVTYEQYF. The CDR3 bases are TGCGCCAGCCGACAGGAGGTGACTTACGAGCAGTACTTC.

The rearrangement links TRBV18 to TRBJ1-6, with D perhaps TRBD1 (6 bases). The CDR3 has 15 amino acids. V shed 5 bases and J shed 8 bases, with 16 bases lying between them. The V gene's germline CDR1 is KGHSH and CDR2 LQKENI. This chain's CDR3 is CASSLLQGLHSPLHF. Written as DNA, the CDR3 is TGTGCCAGCTCATTGCTACAGGGTCTACATTCACCCCTCCACTTT.